The 14 T cell receptor beta chains below were found in one sample sequenced in a study of blood T cell repertoires in COVID-19 (dated by TCRdb to about 2020). The protocol used for the library was the immunoSEQ multiplex PCR assay. TCRdb obtained this table from immuneACCESS and retained in-frame rearrangements with V and J assigned. These tables miss some clones; where compared with another copy, unresolved V genes account for less than half of the shortfall, and the remainder is unexplained. The table for this sample lists 150,000 to 200,000 clones; 75% to 90% of them were counted only once. The ten largest clones take up about 0.8% of the sample. What was sequenced was PBMCs or T cells enriched from blood (not recorded which). The source is a woman under 30 who had recovered from COVID-19.

The chain uses TRBV7-6 and TRBJ2-7, with a possible D match to TRBD1 (6 bases). Trimming stripped 5 bases from V and 4 bases from J, with 15 bases between. The CDR3 has 14 residues. Looked up from germline, CDR1 is SGHVS and CDR2 is FNYEAQ. CDR3 in amino acids: CASSVDRAAYEQYF. The CDR3, as DNA: TGTGCCAGCAGCGTGGACAGAGCTGCTTACGAGCAGTACTTC.

The chain links TRBV6-5 to TRBJ2-1, with 12 bases lining up with TRBD2. V gave up 6 bases and J gave up 8 bases; unmatched junction bases: 8. Per germline, CDR1 MNHEY and CDR2 SVGAGI. This CDR3 region has 15 residues. The CDR3 DNA reads as TGTGCCAGCAGGGGTTCTAGCGGGGGGGGCGATGAGCAGTTCTTC. This sequence encodes CASRGSSGGGDEQFF.

The genes are TRBV7-3 and TRBJ2-3; 11 bases map to TRBD2. Germline V gene lookup returns CDR1 SGHTA and CDR2 FQGTGA. Trimming removed 4 bases from V and 3 bases from J; junction bases left unmatched: 3. This CDR3 has 15 residues. CDR3 sequence: CASSSLAGGTDTQYF. As DNA, the CDR3 is TGTGCCAGCAGCTCCTTAGCGGGAGGGACAGATACGCAGTATTTT. The variable domain in full, with the rest retrieved from reference TRBV7-3 and TRBJ2-3, is GAGVSQTPSNKVTEKGKYVELRCDPISGHTALYWYRQSLGQGPEFLIYFQGTGAADDSGLPNDRFFAVRPEGSVSTLKIQRTERGDSAVYLCASSSLAGGTDTQYFGPGTRLTVL.

This clone was seen only once. This chain uses TRBV5-1 with TRBJ2-3, with a tentative D call TRBD1 (6 bases). The CDR3 spans 15 residues. Trimming took 4 bases from V and 4 from J, leaving 16 bases between them. From germline, CDR1 is SGHRS and CDR2 YFSETQ. The CDR3 DNA reads as TGCGCCAGCAGCCGTCCGACTGAGGGGGCAGATACGCAGTATTTT. Translation gives CASSRPTEGADTQYF.

Here the CDR3 DNA reads TGTGCCAGCAGCCTGACTAGCGGGAGTTCGTATGAGCAGTTCTTC. Translating it yields CASSLTSGSSYEQFF. The rearrangement uses TRBV7-2 and TRBJ2-1; 12 positions agree with TRBD2. This CDR3 comprises 15 residues. Per germline, CDR1 SGHTA and CDR2 FQGNSA. The ends lost 5 bases at V and 8 bases at J; junction bases unmatched: 7.

Concerning this clone: Other DNA sequences within the sample encode an identical CDR3. The V gene is TRBV3-1 (or the pseudogene TRBV3-2), the J gene TRBJ1-1; a weak D match, TRBD1 (5 bases). CDR3 size: 13 residues. Germline assignment: CDR1 LGHDT and CDR2 YNNKEL (reference sequence). V was shortened by 4 bases and J by 3 bases, with 9 bases between the two germline ends. The CDR3 is CASSLRGDTEAFF. The CDR3 DNA is TGTGCCAGCAGCCTTCGGGGGGACACTGAAGCTTTCTTT.

This chain joins TRBV5-1 and TRBJ2-3, with D possibly being TRBD2 (7 bases). CDR1 and CDR2 from the germline V gene are SGHRS and YFSETQ. The CDR3 runs to 14 residues. The V and J ends lost 3 bases and 4 bases respectively, with 12 bases between them. CDR3 nucleotide sequence: TGCGCCAGCAGCTCCCTCGGGGGGCCAGATACGCAGTATTTT. It is translated as CASSSLGGPDTQYF.

The CDR3: CASSGAGDTEAFF. The CDR3 nucleotides read TGTGCCTCCTCAGGGGCCGGCGACACTGAAGCTTTCTTT. The rearrangement uses TRBV24-1 and TRBJ1-1; D is perhaps TRBD1 (6 bases). Germline V gives CDR1 KGHDR, CDR2 SFDVKD. Trimming pared 12 bases from V and 3 bases from J, leaving 16 bases between. The length of the CDR3 is 13 residues.

The chain carries TRBV6-5 and TRBJ2-2, with TRBD1 matching over 11 bases. Trimming took 5 bases from V and 4 from J; bases not matched to a gene: 3. CDR3 length: 15 residues. Germline values: CDR1 MNHEY, CDR2 SVGAGI. In DNA form, the CDR3 reads TGTGCCAGCAGTCGGACAGGGGGCTTCACCGGGGAGCTGTTTTTT. Translated: CASSRTGGFTGELFF.

The V gene is TRBV28, the J gene TRBJ2-2; TRBD1 aligns across 7 bases. Germline CDR1 reads MDHEN; CDR2 reads SYDVKM. The CDR3 has 15 amino acids. After removal of 5 bases from V and 6 bases from J, the junction contained 9 bases not matched to a gene. CDR3 sequence: CASSPTGDRAGELFF. The CDR3 nucleotides are TGTGCCAGCAGTCCCACAGGGGATCGCGCCGGGGAGCTGTTTTTT.

V usage is TRBV28 and J usage is TRBJ1-6; 8 positions agree with TRBD1. The CDR3 contains 15 residues. The V segment lost 4 bases and the J segment 6 bases; nucleotides outside the gene matches: 5. Germline-derived CDR1 and CDR2 are MDHEN and SYDVKM. The DNA of the CDR3 is TGTGCCAGCAGTTGGGAAACAGGGGGTAATTCACCCCTCCACTTT. Its translation: CASSWETGGNSPLHF.

The gene calls are TRBV9 and TRBJ2-7; 10 bases are a match to TRBD1. The CDR3 contains 16 residues. Germline V CDR1 and CDR2: SGDLS, YYNGEE. Trimming removed 2 bases from V and 2 bases from J; junction bases left unmatched: 7. CDR3 in amino acids: CASSVGQGLTPYEQYF. CDR3 DNA sequence: TGTGCCAGCAGCGTGGGACAGGGGCTCACTCCCTACGAGCAGTACTTC. Filled out from reference TRBV9 and TRBJ2-7, the complete variable domain reads DSGVTQTPKHLITATGQRVTLRCSPRSGDLSVYWYQQSLDQGLQFLIQYYNGEERAKGNILERFSAQQFPDLHSELNLSSLELGDSALYFCASSVGQGLTPYEQYFGPGTRLTVT.

This chain connects TRBV29-1 to TRBJ2-2, with a tentative D call TRBD2 (5 bases). This CDR3 spans 13 amino acids. The ends were cut back, 6 bases at V and 5 bases at J, with 13 bases in the middle. CDR1 SQVTM and CDR2 ANQGSEA come from the germline V gene. The CDR3 region is CSVSSRGTGELFF. CDR3 coding DNA: TGCAGCGTATCTTCGAGAGGGACCGGGGAGCTGTTTTTT.

The rearrangement joins TRBV5-1 to TRBJ2-7; a possible D gene is TRBD1 (5 bases). This CDR3 contains 11 residues. Germline CDR1 SGHRS, CDR2 YFSETQ. V shed 4 bases and J shed 6 bases, with 8 bases lying between them. CDR3 DNA: TGCGCCAGCAGCATGGGGCCCGAGCAGTACTTC. It encodes CASSMGPEQYF. The complete variable domain, with remaining parts taken from reference TRBV5-1 and TRBJ2-7, reads KAGVTQTPRYLIKTRGQQVTLSCSPISGHRSVSWYQQTPGQGLQFLFEYFSETQRNKGNFPGRFSGRQFSNSRSEMNVSTLELGDSALYLCASSMGPEQYFGPGTRLTVT.